A single sample is the source of the 28 T cell receptor beta chains below, sequenced in a study of cytomegalovirus exposure and HLA in healthy donors. A multiplex PCR was run with 60 Vbeta primers and 13 Jbeta primers. Sequenced by immunoSEQ multiplex PCR; TCRdb stores in-frame clones only, minus some. The sample consists of approximately 120,000 clones, roughly four fifths of them appearing once. Sequenced material: PBMCs. These receptors came from a man between 50 and 59 years old in good health and CMV-seronegative.

This chain uses TRBV7-3 with TRBJ2-5, with TRBD1 matching 8 bases. Germline CDR1 SGHTA, CDR2 FQGTGA. Germline trimming cut 4 bases from V and 6 bases from J; bases unmatched to any gene: 7. The CDR3 length is 14 residues. CDR3 bases: TGTGCCAGCAGCTCGGACAGGGATCTGAAGACCCAGTACTTC. Translating gives CASSSDRDLKTQYF.

This chain uses TRBV5-1 with TRBJ2-3; D ambiguous. Germline V gives CDR1 SGHRS, CDR2 YFSETQ. The CDR3 totals 15 residues. V was trimmed by 0 bases and J by 0 bases, leaving 8 bases between them. CDR3 sequence reads: CASSLEPGSTDTQYF. In nucleotides, the CDR3 is TGCGCCAGCAGCTTGGAGCCAGGTAGCACAGATACGCAGTATTTT.

The chain couples TRBV6-1 to TRBJ1-3, with 11 bases identical to TRBD1. In germline, CDR1 is MNHNS, CDR2 SASEGT. This CDR3 is built from 15 residues. The V segment lost 2 bases and the J segment 8 bases; nucleotides outside the gene matches: 5. The CDR3 nucleotides are TGTGCCAGCAGTGAATGGGGACAGGGGGGAGACACCATATATTTT. This encodes CASSEWGQGGDTIYF.

The chain joins TRBV5-1 to TRBJ2-1, with 9 positions matching TRBD2. Germline lookup yields CDR1 SGHRS and CDR2 YFSETQ. After removal of 4 bases from V and 1 base from J, the junction contained 0 bases not matched to a gene. The CDR3 is 14 residues long. The CDR3, as DNA: TGCGCCAGCAGCCTAGCGGGGTCCTACAATGAGCAGTTCTTC. Protein sequence: CASSLAGSYNEQFF.

The J gene is TRBJ2-1, the V gene TRBV5-8, with 14 positions matching TRBD2. CDR1 and CDR2 (germline): SGHTS, YDEGEE. This CDR3 has 18 amino acids. V lost 4 bases to trimming and J lost 4 bases; unmatched junction nucleotides: 10. The DNA of the CDR3 is TGTGCCAGCAGCAATTCCGGGACTAGCGGGGGTGGGTACAATGAGCAGTTCTTC. Translated, it gives CASSNSGTSGGGYNEQFF.

The chain uses TRBV28 and TRBJ1-1, with 8 bases identical to TRBD1. Trimming at V came to 5 bases and at J to 1 base, leaving 6 bases not matched to a gene. From germline, CDR1 is MDHEN and CDR2 SYDVKM. This CDR3 spans 15 amino acids. The CDR3 nucleotides read TGTGCCAGCAGTCAAAGAGGACAGGGGAACACTGAAGCTTTCTTT. It translates to CASSQRGQGNTEAFF.

The chain employs TRBV2 and TRBJ1-4; D not certain. Germline V lookup: CDR1 SNHLY, CDR2 FYNNEI. Trimming shortened V by 3 bases and J by 8 bases, and 13 bases separated the two germline ends. The CDR3 is 14 amino acids. The CDR3 region is CASSDGPFGEKLFF. Here the CDR3 DNA reads TGTGCCAGCAGTGATGGGCCCTTTGGGGAAAAACTGTTTTTT.

The chain carries TRBV7-2 and TRBJ2-5, with D tentatively TRBD2 (5 bases). The CDR3 length is 13 residues. Trimming shortened V by 4 bases and J by 5 bases, and 11 bases separated the two germline ends. CDR1 and CDR2 from the germline V gene are SGHTA and FQGNSA. The CDR3 reads CASSSNGEETQYF. CDR3 nucleotides: TGTGCCAGCAGCTCTAATGGGGAGGAGACCCAGTACTTC.

This clone showed up just a few times. The V gene is TRBV4-3, the J gene TRBJ2-5; 8 bases line up with TRBD2. After removal of 0 bases from V and 7 bases from J, the junction contained 13 bases not matched to a gene. The CDR3 is made up of 17 amino acids. The germline CDR1 and CDR2 sequences are LGHNA and YSLEER. The CDR3 here is CASSQDLPQRGRGTQYF. CDR3 nucleotide sequence: TGCGCCAGCAGCCAAGATCTCCCCCAGCGGGGGAGGGGGACCCAGTACTTC.

This clone was counted between two and nine times. The CDR3 sequence is CASSQTSPLTEAFF. CDR3 DNA: TGCGCCAGCAGCCAAACTTCTCCCCTCACTGAAGCTTTCTTT. V usage is TRBV4-3 and J usage is TRBJ1-1, with D unclear. Germline loops: CDR1 LGHNA, CDR2 YSLEER. CDR3 length equals 14 residues. Trimming removed 2 bases at V and 4 bases at J, with 11 bases between.

This clone was counted a few times. The chain links TRBV7-9 to TRBJ2-1, with D possibly being TRBD2 (5 bases). Germline CDR1 and CDR2: SEHNR and FQNEAQ (reference sequence). Trimming took off 5 bases at V and 10 bases at J, with 15 bases between the two ends. The CDR3 is 13 residues long. DNA for the CDR3: TGTGCCAGCAGCCCTAAATCCCGCGGGGAGCAGTTCTTC. This sequence encodes CASSPKSRGEQFF.

V is TRBV5-1 and J is TRBJ2-1; TRBD1 matches at 7 bases. Germline CDR1 is SGHRS and CDR2 is YFSETQ. The CDR3 extends over 15 amino acids. V dropped 4 bases and J dropped 4; count of bases not matched to a gene: 8. Here the CDR3 reads CASSPIEQGYNEQFF. CDR3 nucleotide sequence: TGCGCCAGCAGCCCGATTGAACAGGGGTACAATGAGCAGTTCTTC.

This chain connects TRBV5-1 to TRBJ2-3, with unresolved D. Trimming cost V 6 bases and J 1 base, with 9 bases left between them. The CDR3 has 13 amino acids. Germline V lookup: CDR1 SGHRS, CDR2 YFSETQ. The CDR3 here is CASMVGGTDTQYF. The CDR3 DNA sequence: TGCGCCAGCATGGTCGGTGGCACAGATACGCAGTATTTT.

The V and J genes are TRBV18 and TRBJ2-5, with a weak D call TRBD2 (6 bases). The CDR3 has 17 amino acids. The germline V gene encodes CDR1 KGHSH and CDR2 LQKENI. Trimming took off 3 bases at V and 2 bases at J, with 19 bases between the two ends. As DNA, the CDR3 is TGTGCCAGCTCACCCAACCTGGGAGGCGGTGAACAAGAGACCCAGTACTTC. Encoded protein: CASSPNLGGGEQETQYF.

V gene TRBV4-3 combines with J gene TRBJ1-5; D possibly corresponds to TRBD1 (5 bases). V dropped 0 bases and J dropped 6 bases, with 12 bases sitting between them. Germline lookup yields CDR1 LGHNA and CDR2 YSLEER. CDR3 length equals 15 residues. The CDR3 sequence: CASSQESGLGQPQHF. The CDR3 bases are TGCGCCAGCAGCCAAGAATCAGGGTTAGGTCAGCCCCAGCATTTT.

This clone occurred once. The V gene is TRBV10-3, the J gene TRBJ2-2, with D maybe TRBD1 (6 bases). The CDR3 is 16 residues long. V lost 8 bases to trimming and J lost 1 base, with 17 bases between them. Germline assignment: CDR1 ENHRY and CDR2 SYGVKD. CDR3: CAIGDRHIQNTGELFF. CDR3 sequence (DNA): TGTGCCATCGGAGACAGGCATATTCAGAACACCGGGGAGCTGTTTTTT.

The chain uses TRBV5-1 and TRBJ2-3; the match to TRBD2 covers 9 bases. Unmatched junction bases numbered 2, after V lost 0 bases and J lost 0 bases. Germline V CDR1 and CDR2: SGHRS, YFSETQ. CDR3 length: 16 amino acids. In DNA, the CDR3 is TGCGCCAGCAGCTTGGCACTAGCGGGTAGCACAGATACGCAGTATTTT. Its protein is CASSLALAGSTDTQYF.

The rearrangement uses TRBV19 and TRBJ1-3; 7 bases match TRBD1. CDR3 length: 14 residues. Germline loops: CDR1 LNHDA, CDR2 SQIVND (reference sequence). The ends lost 9 bases at V and 2 bases at J; junction bases unmatched: 7. The DNA of the CDR3 is TGTGCCAGCAGACAGGGTCGAGCTGGAAACACCATATATTTT. Protein: CASRQGRAGNTIYF.

The J gene is TRBJ2-3, the V gene TRBV5-6; tentatively, D is TRBD2 (6 bases). Trimming stripped 5 bases from V and 1 base from J, with 14 bases between. The germline CDR1 and CDR2 sequences are SGHDT and YYEEEE. The CDR3 consists of 15 residues. CDR3: CASSPLGGGTDTQYF. In nucleotides, the CDR3 is TGTGCCAGCAGTCCTCTTGGAGGGGGCACAGATACGCAGTATTTT.

The V and J genes are TRBV9 and TRBJ2-2; no clear D. The CDR3 length is 17 residues. Looked up from germline, CDR1 is SGDLS and CDR2 is YYNGEE. Trimming removed 0 bases from V and 0 bases from J, with 12 bases in between. CDR3 in amino acids: CASSVARSAPNTGELFF. The CDR3 coding sequence is TGTGCCAGCAGCGTAGCTAGGTCGGCACCGAACACCGGGGAGCTGTTTTTT.

This chain joins TRBV19 and TRBJ1-4; D is perhaps TRBD1 (6 bases). In germline, CDR1 is LNHDA, CDR2 SQIVND (reference sequence). This CDR3 contains 13 residues. V was shortened by 5 bases and J by 8 bases, with 12 bases between the two germline ends. DNA for the CDR3: TGTGCCAGTAGTGGGACAAGTGCCGAAAAACTGTTTTTT. It translates to CASSGTSAEKLFF.

This clone was detected only once. The genes are TRBV10-2 and TRBJ1-1; D ambiguous. This CDR3 contains 12 residues. Trimming stripped 4 bases from V and 5 bases from J, with 8 bases between. Germline V lookup: CDR1 WSHSY, CDR2 SAAADI. CDR3 coding DNA: TGCGCCAGCAGTGGGGCGGGGACTGAAGCTTTCTTT. It encodes CASSGAGTEAFF.

The chain combines TRBV5-5 with TRBJ2-5; 11 nucleotides line up with TRBD2. The CDR3 has 15 amino acids. V was clipped by 4 bases and J by 5 bases; unmatched bases: 7. Germline loops: CDR1 SGHKS, CDR2 YYEKEE (reference sequence). The CDR3, as DNA: TGTGCCAGCAGCACTAGCGGGGGCCCCTGGGAGACCCAGTACTTC. Encoded protein: CASSTSGGPWETQYF.

The V and J genes are TRBV7-6 and TRBJ2-1; the match to TRBD2 covers 11 bases. CDR1 is SGHVS, CDR2 FNYEAQ, per germline. CDR3 length equals 17 residues. V dropped 5 bases and J dropped 3; count of bases not matched to a gene: 9. The CDR3 nucleotides are TGTGCCAGCAGCCCTGGGACTAGCGGTCGAGTCTACAATGAGCAGTTCTTC. It encodes CASSPGTSGRVYNEQFF. Looking up the rest from reference TRBV7-6 and TRBJ2-1 gives the full variable domain: GAGVSQSPRYKVTKRGQDVALRCDPISGHVSLYWYRQALGQGPEFLTYFNYEAQQDKSGLPNDRFSAERPEGSISTLTIQRTEQRDSAMYRCASSPGTSGRVYNEQFFGPGTRLTVL.

This clone turned up a few times. This chain links TRBV7-9 with TRBJ1-1; D uncertain. Germline-derived CDR1 and CDR2 are SEHNR and FQNEAQ (reference sequence). The CDR3 has 13 residues. V lost 8 bases to trimming and J lost 8 bases, with 18 bases between them. The CDR3 here is CASCPVPGVEAFF. The CDR3 nucleotides are TGTGCCAGCTGCCCGGTCCCCGGGGTAGAAGCTTTCTTT.

This chain uses TRBV6-5 with TRBJ1-1; 8 bases match TRBD1. CDR3 length: 13 residues. Trimming removed 6 bases from V and 3 bases from J; junction bases left unmatched: 3. Germline V gives CDR1 MNHEY, CDR2 SVGAGI. The CDR3 spells CASSRGQDTEAFF. DNA of the CDR3: TGTGCCAGCAGCAGGGGGCAGGACACTGAAGCTTTCTTT.

As regards this clone: This same CDR3 is encoded by further DNA sequences in the sample. The chain uses TRBV30 and TRBJ1-2, with TRBD1 as a possible D gene (5 bases). CDR3 length: 13 residues. Germline CDR1 reads GTSNPN; CDR2 reads SVGIG (reference sequence). Trimming pared 0 bases from V and 4 bases from J, leaving 9 bases between. The CDR3 coding sequence is TGTGCCTGGAGTGTTGGGGCAGGCTATGGCTACACCTTC. It is translated as CAWSVGAGYGYTF.

V gene TRBV11-2 combines with J gene TRBJ1-1; D remains ambiguous. The CDR3 has 12 amino acids. Looked up from germline, CDR1 is SGHAT and CDR2 is FQNNGV. With 2 bases removed from V and 3 bases from J, the gap between germline ends came to 4 bases. The CDR3 DNA sequence: TGTGCCAGCAGCTTAACAGACACTGAAGCTTTCTTT. Amino acid sequence: CASSLTDTEAFF. The full variable domain, with the rest looked up from reference TRBV11-2 and TRBJ1-1, is EAGVAQSPRYKIIEKRQSVAFWCNPISGHATLYWYQQILGQGPKLLIQFQNNGVVDDSQLPKDRFSAERLKGVDSTLKIQPAKLEDSAVYLCASSLTDTEAFFGQGTRLTVV.